This T cell receptor beta chain was retrieved from a study of blood T cell repertoires in COVID-19. In the study overall: Some COVID-19 samples were acute and others convalescent; all came from the United States, Italy and Spain. Sample material is recorded as cDNA or gDNA derived from T cells, B-cell-depleted T cells, or PBMCs.

Original processing methods: Amplification with reference gene primers provided the estimates of nucleated cell counts. TCRdb keeps only in-frame clones here, not all; method: immunoSEQ multiplex PCR. The V and J calls and clone size come from that table; D and trimming were worked out from the DNA. The profile covers some 78,000 clones, with 85% to 90% appearing a single time and 3.5% to 5% taken by the ten largest. This TCR came from a woman of 80 years or more with active or convalescent COVID-19. The specimen sequenced was peripheral blood.

CDR3 protein: CASSVPSSGRAPYEQYF. The DNA of the CDR3 is TGTGCCAGCAGTGTGCCATCGAGCGGGAGGGCCCCCTACGAGCAGTACTTC. V is TRBV6-1 and J is TRBJ2-7, with 10 bases matching TRBD2. Germline assignment: CDR1 MNHNS and CDR2 SASEGT. Trimming cost V 4 bases and J 2 bases; bases outside gene matches: 11. The CDR3 is 17 residues long.